These T cell receptor beta chains were read from a single sample in a study of T cell responses to AZD1222 COVID-19 vaccine. Only in-frame clones appear in the TCRdb table, and some are missing; sequencing was by immunoSEQ multiplex PCR. The table lists approximately 120,000 clones, 93% of them singletons. The sample consisted of peripheral blood, taken on day 0 of AZD1222 vaccination. The source of these receptors is an adult in good health. Both conserved end residues are part of each CDR3. A D gene is named only where the DNA matches it firmly. Some rows have no size entry. The others give once, few or many, or a class for an expanded clone.

clone_size,j_call,v_call,d_call,cdr3_aa,cdr3_nt
NA,TRBJ2-1,TRBV15,TRBD1,CATTSTGTAYNEQFF,TGTGCCACCACCTCAACCGGGACAGCTTACAATGAGCAGTTCTTC
NA,TRBJ2-7,TRBV7-9,TRBD1,CASSFPPGQVYEQYF,TGTGCCAGCAGCTTCCCGCCGGGACAGGTCTACGAGCAGTACTTC
NA,TRBJ2-3,TRBV27,NA,CASSLGRGTDTQYF,TGTGCCAGCAGTTTAGGCAGAGGCACAGATACGCAGTATTTT
NA,TRBJ2-2,TRBV19,NA,CASSSGRGGAGELFF,TGTGCCAGTAGTTCCGGCAGAGGAGGAGCCGGGGAGCTGTTTTTT
NA,TRBJ2-1,TRBV2,NA,CAGSNDLFYNEQFF,TGTGCCGGCAGTAACGACCTTTTCTACAATGAGCAGTTCTTC
NA,TRBJ1-4,TRBV5-1,NA,CASSFGQTNEKLFF,TGCGCCAGCAGCTTCGGTCAGACTAATGAAAAACTGTTTTTT
NA,TRBJ1-2,TRBV5-1,TRBD1,CASSLEGAGYGYTF,TGCGCCAGCAGCTTGGAGGGGGCGGGCTATGGCTACACCTTC
NA,TRBJ1-5,TRBV18,NA,CASSPFRDSNQPQHF,TGTGCCAGCTCACCATTCCGGGACAGCAATCAGCCCCAGCATTTT
NA,TRBJ1-6,TRBV27,NA,CASNPQGIGSPLHF,TGTGCCAGCAACCCCCAGGGTATCGGTTCACCCCTCCACTTT
NA,TRBJ1-5,TRBV2,TRBD1,CASTGTGNQPQHF,TGTGCCAGTACCGGGACAGGTAATCAGCCCCAGCATTTT
NA,TRBJ1-1,TRBV29-1,NA,CSVDDRDGSANTEAFF,TGCAGCGTTGATGACCGGGATGGGTCAGCTAATACTGAAGCTTTCTTT
NA,TRBJ1-1,TRBV6-1,NA,CASSEAGYIPTEAFF,TGTGCCAGCAGTGAAGCAGGGTACATCCCCACTGAAGCTTTCTTT
NA,TRBJ1-3,TRBV3-1/TRBV3-2,NA,CASSWGTDLSGNTIYF,TGTGCCAGCAGCTGGGGAACAGACCTCTCTGGAAACACCATATATTTT
once,TRBJ1-2,TRBV7-9,NA,CASSLGPGTYYGYTF,TGTGCCAGCAGCTTAGGTCCAGGGACGTACTATGGCTACACCTTC
NA,TRBJ1-5,TRBV7-9,NA,CASSLLNQPQHF,TGTGCCAGCAGCTTATTAAATCAGCCCCAGCATTTT
NA,TRBJ2-5,TRBV15,NA,CATSREPPGGSYQETQYF,TGTGCCACCAGCAGAGAACCTCCGGGGGGCTCCTACCAAGAGACCCAGTACTTC
NA,TRBJ1-2,TRBV7-9,NA,CATSEGVYGYTF,TGTGCCACCTCGGAAGGGGTCTATGGCTACACCTTC
NA,TRBJ2-7,TRBV10-1,NA,CASSENSPYEQYF,TGCGCCAGCAGTGAGAACAGCCCGTACGAGCAGTACTTC
NA,TRBJ2-2,TRBV19,NA,CASNEGDTGELFF,TGTGCCAGTAACGAGGGGGACACCGGGGAGCTGTTTTTT
NA,TRBJ2-1,TRBV5-1,TRBD2,CASSLEGLPYNEQFF,TGCGCCAGCAGCCTCGAGGGACTACCTTACAATGAGCAGTTCTTC
NA,TRBJ2-3,TRBV29-1,TRBD1,CSVLGDRGFGDTQYF,TGCAGCGTTCTTGGGGACAGGGGTTTTGGAGATACGCAGTATTTT
NA,TRBJ2-7,TRBV2,TRBD2,CASGTSGAYEQYF,TGTGCCAGCGGGACTAGCGGGGCCTACGAGCAGTACTTC
NA,TRBJ2-7,TRBV6-2/TRBV6-3,TRBD1,CASSYRDSSYEQYF,TGTGCCAGCAGTTACCGGGACAGCTCCTACGAGCAGTACTTC
NA,TRBJ1-2,TRBV30,NA,CAWTEEEYGYTF,TGTGCCTGGACCGAAGAGGAGTATGGCTACACCTTC
once,TRBJ1-1,TRBV29-1,TRBD1,CSVEDLGGGAWTEAFF,TGCAGCGTTGAAGATCTCGGAGGGGGCGCTTGGACTGAAGCTTTCTTT
NA,TRBJ1-1,TRBV19,TRBD1,CASSSGGWGTEAFF,TGTGCCAGTAGTTCAGGGGGCTGGGGCACTGAAGCTTTCTTT
NA,TRBJ1-2,TRBV3-1/TRBV3-2,NA,CASSPLGGYGYTF,TGTGCCAGCAGCCCCCTGGGCGGCTATGGCTACACCTTC
NA,TRBJ2-3,TRBV24-1,TRBD2,CATSGGTSGDTDTQYF,TGTGCCACCAGTGGCGGGACTAGCGGGGACACAGATACGCAGTATTTT
once,TRBJ2-7,TRBV10-2,NA,CASSEMTAGRRYEQYF,TGCGCCAGCAGTGAGATGACAGCCGGACGTCGGTACGAGCAGTACTTC
NA,TRBJ1-1,TRBV20-1,NA,CSASSGTDTEAFF,TGCAGTGCTAGTTCGGGTACCGACACTGAAGCTTTCTTT
few,TRBJ1-2,TRBV6-5,TRBD1,CASSRQGWGYTF,TGTGCCAGCAGTAGACAGGGATGGGGCTACACCTTC
NA,TRBJ2-6,TRBV19,NA,CASSQGESGANVLTF,TGTGCCAGCTCCCAGGGAGAGTCTGGGGCCAACGTCCTGACTTTC
NA,TRBJ2-2,TRBV5-1,NA,CASSLQGWTGELFF,TGCGCCAGCAGCTTGCAAGGTTGGACCGGGGAGCTGTTTTTT
NA,TRBJ1-4,TRBV29-1,NA,CSASRGTNEKLFF,TGCAGCGCCAGCAGGGGTACTAATGAAAAACTGTTTTTT
NA,TRBJ1-6,TRBV6-1,TRBD1,CASSEPHRQGPSSPLHF,TGTGCCAGCAGTGAACCCCACCGACAGGGTCCCAGTTCACCCCTCCACTTT
NA,TRBJ1-1,TRBV3-1/TRBV3-2,NA,CASSQDLQAQGVF,TGTGCCAGCAGCCAAGATCTCCAGGCCCAAGGGGTCTTT
NA,TRBJ2-2,TRBV7-9,NA,CASSPFDTGELFF,TGTGCCAGCAGCCCCTTCGACACCGGGGAGCTGTTTTTT
once,TRBJ1-1,TRBV6-5,TRBD1,CASSSTGGNTEAFF,TGTGCCAGCAGCAGTACAGGGGGGAACACTGAAGCTTTCTTT
NA,TRBJ1-3,TRBV10-3,NA,CAIPRDLFPGNTIYF,TGTGCCATTCCCCGGGATCTTTTTCCTGGAAACACCATATATTTT
NA,TRBJ1-1,TRBV12-3/TRBV12-4,NA,CASRSQVGTEAFF,TGTGCCAGCAGGTCACAGGTAGGGACTGAAGCTTTCTTT
NA,TRBJ1-6,TRBV7-8,NA,CASSLKGDSPLHF,TGTGCCAGCAGCTTGAAGGGAGACTCACCCCTCCACTTT
NA,TRBJ2-5,TRBV2,NA,CASSPRGGGPETQYF,TGTGCCAGCAGTCCCCGAGGGGGGGGCCCCGAGACCCAGTACTTC
NA,TRBJ1-2,TRBV5-6,NA,CATPGLTFPGLGYTF,TGTGCCACTCCTGGCCTGACTTTTCCGGGCCTAGGCTACACCTTC
once,TRBJ1-2,TRBV28,NA,CASRNTGLSNYGYTF,TGTGCCAGCAGGAATACAGGGCTCTCTAACTATGGCTACACCTTC
NA,TRBJ1-1,TRBV15,NA,CATSRDRQTGTEAFF,TGTGCCACCAGCAGAGACCGACAGACGGGGACTGAAGCTTTCTTT
NA,TRBJ2-3,TRBV27,NA,CASSYRKPDTQYF,TGTGCCAGCAGCTACAGGAAACCAGATACGCAGTATTTT
NA,TRBJ1-2,TRBV7-6,TRBD1,CASSSRARVTGPAGYTF,TGTGCCAGCAGCTCAAGGGCTAGGGTGACAGGGCCCGCTGGCTACACCTTC
NA,TRBJ2-2,TRBV7-6,TRBD1,CASSLVSSQGTNTGELFF,TGTGCCAGCAGCTTAGTCTCGTCACAGGGGACGAACACCGGGGAGCTGTTTTTT
NA,TRBJ1-6,TRBV6-5,NA,CASIKGGNSPLHF,TGTGCCAGCATTAAGGGAGGCAATTCACCCCTCCACTTT
NA,TRBJ2-3,TRBV7-9,NA,CASGGGARIDTQYF,TGTGCCAGCGGTGGGGGAGCGCGTATCGATACGCAGTATTTT